This is a list of T cell receptor beta chains from one sample in a study of identical twins. Each CDR3 protein gets one entry after TCRdb re-called the 5' RACE reads with MiXCR. The data contain about 690,000 distinct CDR3 sequences, around 5.7% of them singletons. Sample: naive T cells sorted from blood. Every receptor here comes from a man between 18 and 29 years old in good health. CDR3s include the opening cysteine and the closing phenylalanine or tryptophan. Fields, in order: V gene, CDR3 length, clone size, D gene, J gene, CDR3 protein, CDR3 DNA. D genes are given only for firm matches. Clone size, where shown, is once, few, many, or a class for clones that have expanded.

>TRBV30|13|.|.|TRBJ2-2
CAGSGTNTGELFF
TGTGCCGGATCCGGGACGAATACCGGGGAGCTGTTTTTT
>TRBV7-2|14|.|TRBD2|TRBJ2-1
CASSFATGRDEQFF
TGTGCCAGCAGCTTTGCAACGGGGAGGGATGAGCAGTTCTTC
>TRBV12-3/TRBV12-4|15|.|.|TRBJ2-2
CASSFQQGGTGELFF
TGTGCCAGCAGTTTTCAGCAGGGGGGCACCGGGGAGCTGTTTTTT
>TRBV4-3|16|few|TRBD2|TRBJ2-5
CASSQAKLAGEETQYF
TGCGCCAGCAGCCAAGCAAAACTAGCGGGAGAAGAGACCCAGTACTTC
>TRBV28|17|.|TRBD1|TRBJ2-1
CASSPLFDRGAYNEQFF
TGTGCCAGCAGTCCGCTTTTCGACAGGGGGGCCTACAATGAGCAGTTCTTC
>TRBV9|15|many|.|TRBJ1-5
CASSVGGKSNQPQHF
TGTGCCAGCAGCGTAGGAGGGAAAAGCAATCAGCCCCAGCATTTT
>TRBV10-1|17|many|TRBD2|TRBJ2-3
CASSESSPAGGSDTQYF
TGCGCCAGCAGTGAGTCGAGTCCTGCGGGAGGGTCCGATACGCAGTATTTT
>TRBV7-8|13|.|.|TRBJ1-5
CASSLLEFGVRHF
TGTGCCAGCAGCTTGCTTGAGTTTGGGGTACGGCATTTT
>TRBV29-1|11|few|.|TRBJ2-4
CSAGPENIQYF
TGCAGCGCCGGGCCCGAGAACATTCAGTACTTC
>TRBV7-3|14|many|TRBD1|TRBJ1-1
CASSKSRGDTEAFF
TGTGCCAGCAGCAAATCCAGGGGGGACACTGAAGCTTTCTTT
>TRBV27|14|few|.|TRBJ1-5
CASSLKRGGQPQHF
TGTGCCAGCAGTTTAAAGAGAGGGGGTCAGCCCCAGCATTTT
>TRBV27|15|many|TRBD2|TRBJ2-1
CASTPGPSGYNEQFF
TGTGCCAGCACCCCCGGTCCTAGCGGATACAATGAGCAGTTCTTC
>TRBV19|16|few|TRBD1|TRBJ1-2
CASSRDSGTGTYGYTF
TGTGCCAGTAGTAGGGATAGCGGGACAGGGACCTATGGCTACACCTTC
>TRBV27|17|few|TRBD2|TRBJ2-2
CASSWGPGLGLIGELFF
TGTGCCAGCAGTTGGGGACCGGGACTAGGTTTAATCGGGGAGCTGTTTTTT
>TRBV5-5|14|many|.|TRBJ2-1
CASSSVDFYNEQFF
TGTGCCAGCAGCTCCGTAGACTTCTACAATGAGCAGTTCTTC
>TRBV7-2|15|few|TRBD2|TRBJ2-1
CASSLFGRAANEQFF
TGTGCCAGCAGCTTATTCGGGAGGGCCGCCAATGAGCAGTTCTTC
>TRBV28|18|many|TRBD1|TRBJ1-5
CASSFKRQGGLWLQPQHF
TGTGCCAGCAGTTTCAAACGACAGGGCGGGCTTTGGCTTCAGCCCCAGCATTTT
>TRBV11-2|15|few|TRBD2|TRBJ2-5
CASSITSGSRETQYF
TGTGCCAGCAGCATCACTAGCGGGAGTCGGGAGACCCAGTACTTC
>TRBV6-2/TRBV6-3|16|few|.|TRBJ2-3
CASSYLPGQSTDTQYF
TGTGCCAGCAGTTACCTTCCAGGGCAAAGCACAGATACGCAGTATTTT
>TRBV7-9|13|many|.|TRBJ2-3
CASSLNRADTQYF
TGTGCCAGCAGCCTGAACAGGGCAGATACGCAGTATTTT
>TRBV12-3/TRBV12-4|16|many|.|TRBJ2-1
CASNIESGYGTNEQFF
TGTGCCAGCAACATAGAATCCGGGTACGGGACCAATGAGCAGTTCTTC
>TRBV20-1|13|few|.|TRBJ1-3
CSASGSARNTIYF
TGCAGTGCTAGTGGATCGGCGCGAAACACCATATATTTT
>TRBV7-9|16|few|.|TRBJ2-7
CASSLGVEAVSYEQYF
TGTGCCAGCAGCTTAGGGGTAGAGGCGGTCTCCTACGAGCAGTACTTC
>TRBV27|14|few|.|TRBJ1-6
CASSLEVQAGPLHF
TGTGCCAGCAGTTTAGAGGTGCAGGCTGGACCCCTCCACTTT
>TRBV12-3/TRBV12-4|16|few|.|TRBJ2-3
CASSLVSSGTADTQYF
TGTGCCAGCAGTTTAGTTTCGTCGGGGACGGCAGATACGCAGTATTTT
>TRBV12-3/TRBV12-4|15|many|.|TRBJ1-1
CASSRLGEGNTEAFF
TGTGCCAGCAGTAGACTCGGGGAGGGGAACACTGAAGCTTTCTTT
>TRBV5-1|13|.|.|TRBJ2-1
CASRVDSYNEQFF
TGCGCCAGCAGGGTGGACTCGTACAATGAGCAGTTCTTC
>TRBV3-1|18|.|TRBD2|TRBJ2-3
CASSSRWGLAGEPDTQYF
TGTGCCAGCAGCTCCCGCTGGGGACTAGCGGGAGAGCCGGATACGCAGTATTTT
>TRBV12-3/TRBV12-4|13|many|.|TRBJ2-1
CASSFYPHNEQFF
TGTGCCAGCAGTTTCTACCCTCACAATGAGCAGTTCTTC
>TRBV5-1|16|few|.|TRBJ1-2
CASSSWVKGNLYGYTF
TGCGCCAGCAGCTCGTGGGTTAAGGGCAATCTCTATGGCTACACCTTC
>TRBV11-2|16|many|.|TRBJ1-3
CASSVARQVSGNTIYF
TGTGCCAGCAGCGTGGCCCGACAGGTCTCTGGAAACACCATATATTTT
>TRBV5-6|14|.|.|TRBJ2-7
CASSADPSSYEQYF
TGTGCCAGCAGCGCCGACCCCAGCTCCTACGAGCAGTACTTC
>TRBV12-3/TRBV12-4|14|many|.|TRBJ1-4
CASSSDRGGEKLFF
TGTGCCAGCAGTTCGGACAGAGGAGGAGAAAAACTGTTTTTT
>TRBV7-9|15|few|.|TRBJ2-3
CASGSVGTGADTQYF
TGTGCCAGCGGAAGTGTGGGGACGGGAGCAGATACGCAGTATTTT
>TRBV11-2|17|.|.|TRBJ2-1
CASSLPLGGSSYNEQFF
TGTGCCAGCAGCTTGCCTTTGGGTGGGAGCTCCTACAATGAGCAGTTCTTC
>TRBV29-1|12|many|.|TRBJ2-3
CSGAATTDTQYF
TGCAGCGGAGCGGCTACGACAGATACGCAGTATTTT
>TRBV10-3|15|.|TRBD2|TRBJ2-3
CAIRSTSGRFDTQYF
TGTGCCATCAGATCGACTAGCGGGAGGTTTGATACGCAGTATTTT
>TRBV12-3/TRBV12-4|17|many|.|TRBJ2-5
CASSLFRGERLQETQYF
TGTGCCAGCAGTTTATTCCGCGGTGAGAGGCTCCAAGAGACCCAGTACTTC
>TRBV6-2/TRBV6-3|15|.|TRBD2|TRBJ2-7
CASSSGAGGTYEQYF
TGTGCCAGCAGTTCGGGGGCGGGAGGAACCTACGAGCAGTACTTC
>TRBV6-1|16|few|.|TRBJ1-5
CASSQNTRRVGQPQHF
TGTGCCAGCAGCCAAAATACAAGGAGGGTAGGTCAGCCCCAGCATTTT
>TRBV24-1|12|many|.|TRBJ1-5
CATSDSGQPQHF
TGTGCCACCAGTGATTCGGGTCAGCCCCAGCATTTT
>TRBV27|15|many|.|TRBJ2-3
CASSLSGLITNTQYF
TGTGCCAGCAGTTTATCCGGACTCATCACGAATACGCAGTATTTT
>TRBV5-6|16|few|TRBD1|TRBJ1-5
CASSSGTGGSHQPQHF
TGTGCCAGCAGCTCGGGGACAGGGGGTTCTCATCAGCCCCAGCATTTT
>TRBV5-1|14|.|TRBD2|TRBJ2-5
CASRRAGAEETQYF
TGCGCCAGCAGAAGAGCGGGAGCGGAAGAGACCCAGTACTTC
>TRBV14|15|.|.|TRBJ2-3
CASSQDWTGTDTQYF
TGTGCCAGCAGCCAAGATTGGACGGGGACAGATACGCAGTATTTT
>TRBV10-3|13|many|.|TRBJ1-2
CATTSNRENGYTF
TGTGCCACTACAAGCAACAGGGAAAATGGCTACACCTTC
>TRBV6-1|12|many|TRBD1|TRBJ2-1
CAIPRGRHEQFF
TGTGCCATTCCCAGGGGGCGGCATGAGCAGTTCTTC
>TRBV5-4|15|.|.|TRBJ2-7
CASSHDGDSSYEQYF
TGTGCCAGCAGCCACGATGGGGACTCTTCCTACGAGCAGTACTTC
>TRBV11-2|20|few|TRBD2|TRBJ2-1
CASSVPGLAGERKGGNEQFF
TGTGCCAGCAGCGTTCCGGGACTAGCGGGAGAGAGGAAGGGGGGCAATGAGCAGTTCTTC
>TRBV5-1|15|many|TRBD1|TRBJ2-7
CASSLDYGTDYEQYF
TGCGCCAGCAGCTTGGATTACGGGACAGACTACGAGCAGTACTTC
>TRBV3-1|13|many|.|TRBJ1-6
CASSRGNNSPLHF
TGTGCCAGCAGCCGGGGGAATAATTCACCCCTCCACTTT